Listed below are T cell receptor beta chains from one sample, sequenced in a study of shared clonotypes between healthy human individuals. Method: immunoSEQ multiplex PCR; TCRdb's copy keeps in-frame clones and lacks some. The sample comprises 2.3 million or so clones, more than 85% of which are singletons, and 0.39% rests with the top ten. The sequenced sample was naive CD4+ T cells from PBMCs. The receptors stem from a man younger than 35 in good health. Some clones in this sample may be carry-over from other donors' samples. Both conserved end residues are part of each CDR3. D genes are given only for firm matches. Only part of the rows carry a size: once, few, many, or a class if the clone is expanded.

cdr3_nt | cdr3_aa | d_call | v_call | clone_size | j_call
TGTGCCATCACGTCCGAGGTACGAGGGATGGGCACTGAAGCTTTCTTT | CAITSEVRGMGTEAFF | . | TRBV10-3 | . | TRBJ1-1
TGTGCCAGCAATTGGGACTCGAACACCGGGGAGCTGTTTTTT | CASNWDSNTGELFF | . | TRBV2 | . | TRBJ2-2
TGTGCCAGCAGCCGGACCCAGGACGGACCAGAGACCCAGTACTTC | CASSRTQDGPETQYF | . | TRBV4-2 | . | TRBJ2-5
TGTGCCAGCAGGTACGGACTGAACACTGAAGCTTTCTTT | CASRYGLNTEAFF | . | TRBV7-2 | . | TRBJ1-1
TGCGCCAGCAGCTTGGGGTTCACCGGGGAGCTGTTTTTT | CASSLGFTGELFF | . | TRBV5-1 | . | TRBJ2-2
TGTGCCAGCAGCCCGCACTCGGACACGCAGTATTTT | CASSPHSDTQYF | . | TRBV9 | . | TRBJ2-3
TGTGCCAGCTCACGCGGCCTTTCCGCCCCACAGCCCCAGCATTTT | CASSRGLSAPQPQHF | . | TRBV18 | . | TRBJ1-5
TGCAGCTCTTATACAGGGACTGAAGCTTTCTTT | CSSYTGTEAFF | . | TRBV29-1 | . | TRBJ1-1
TGTGCCAGCAGCTTCCGGGACACACAGGAGACCCAGTACTTC | CASSFRDTQETQYF | . | TRBV12-1 | . | TRBJ2-5
TGTGCCAGCAGCTTCGGCCCCCAGGGTACCAATGAGCAGTTCTTC | CASSFGPQGTNEQFF | . | TRBV7-9 | . | TRBJ2-1
TGCGCCAGCAGCATCGGACAGGGGGGTAGGTCCCAGTACTTC | CASSIGQGGRSQYF | TRBD1 | TRBV5-1 | . | TRBJ2-5
TGCAGCGTACAGGAGCGGGTGAACACTGAAGCTTTCTTT | CSVQERVNTEAFF | . | TRBV29-1 | . | TRBJ1-1
TGCGCCAGCAGCCAAGTAGCTACCACTGAAGCTTTCTTT | CASSQVATTEAFF | . | TRBV4-1 | few | TRBJ1-1
TGTGCCAGCAGACGAGGGCGCGACACTGAAGCTTTCTTT | CASRRGRDTEAFF | . | TRBV6-4 | . | TRBJ1-1
TGTGCCAGCAGCGCGCAGGGGGCCAGAAATGAAAAACTGTTTTTT | CASSAQGARNEKLFF | TRBD1 | TRBV7-9 | . | TRBJ1-4
TGTGCCAGCAGCTTTGAACTTACGAATGAAAAACTGTTTTTT | CASSFELTNEKLFF | . | TRBV5-8 | once | TRBJ1-4
TGTGCCATCAGTGGGGGAGGGGAGACCCAGTACTTC | CAISGGGETQYF | TRBD2 | TRBV10-3 | . | TRBJ2-5
TGTGCCAGCAGTTACGGACAGGGAGGTCAGCCCCAGCATTTT | CASSYGQGGQPQHF | TRBD1 | TRBV6-5 | . | TRBJ1-5
TGTGCAAGACCCAAACTAGCGGGGCCCTCGTGTGAGCAGTTCTTC | CARPKLAGPSCEQFF | . | TRBV12-2 | . | TRBJ2-1
TGTGCCAGCAGGGTTTCGGCGCGGGAGGATGACACAGATACGCAGTATTTT | CASRVSAREDDTDTQYF | TRBD2 | TRBV27 | . | TRBJ2-3
TGCGCCAGCAGCCAGGGACAGGGGGCATGGTACACCATATATTTT | CASSQGQGAWYTIYF | TRBD1 | TRBV4-1 | . | TRBJ1-3
TGTGCCAGCACCCCCCGGGCGGTATATGGCTACACCTTC | CASTPRAVYGYTF | . | TRBV28 | once | TRBJ1-2
TGTGCCAGCAGCCCTGAGACCCGGGCTGGCGAGCAGTACTTC | CASSPETRAGEQYF | . | TRBV7-9 | . | TRBJ2-7
TGTGCCAGCAGTTACTCCTCCAGGGTAGGCCAGCCCCAGCATTTT | CASSYSSRVGQPQHF | . | TRBV6-6 | . | TRBJ1-5
TGTGCCAGCAGCTTAGAGCGGGATCGCTCCTACGAGCAGTACTTC | CASSLERDRSYEQYF | TRBD2 | TRBV7-9 | . | TRBJ2-7
TGTGCCAGCAGTTCATGGGACAGGCTCTCTGGAAACACCATATATTTT | CASSSWDRLSGNTIYF | TRBD1 | TRBV28 | . | TRBJ1-3
TGTGCCTGGTCTCTCGGGGACCGAACTAACTATGGCTACACCTTC | CAWSLGDRTNYGYTF | . | TRBV30 | . | TRBJ1-2
TGTGCCAGCAGTTCCGACAGGGAGAGTCAGCCCCAGCATTTT | CASSSDRESQPQHF | TRBD1 | TRBV28 | . | TRBJ1-5
TGTGCCAGCAGACCGCAGGGAGTCGGCTATGGCTACACCTTC | CASRPQGVGYGYTF | . | TRBV6-5 | . | TRBJ1-2
TGTGCCAGCAGCTTAGACGCCGGGACAGGAGACTACGAGCAGTACTTC | CASSLDAGTGDYEQYF | TRBD1 | TRBV11-2 | . | TRBJ2-7
TGTGCCAGCAGCTACGGGACAGGCACCTACGAGCAGTACTTC | CASSYGTGTYEQYF | TRBD1 | TRBV7-9 | . | TRBJ2-7
TGTGCCACCAGCAGATCCCTAGCGGGAGGAGGCTCCTACGAGCAGTACTTC | CATSRSLAGGGSYEQYF | TRBD2 | TRBV15 | . | TRBJ2-7
TGTGCCAGCTCACCGATGGGGGGTCGAGACTATGGCTACACCTTC | CASSPMGGRDYGYTF | . | TRBV18 | . | TRBJ1-2
TGTGCCAGCAGCTTAAACGCCAACGTCCTGACTTTC | CASSLNANVLTF | . | TRBV7-9 | . | TRBJ2-6
TGTGCCAGCAGTGAAGTTTTTTCCGAGCAGTACTTC | CASSEVFSEQYF | . | TRBV6-1 | . | TRBJ2-7
TGTGCCAGCAACTCCCAGGGGGCGGGAAATATGGAGCAGTTCTTC | CASNSQGAGNMEQFF | TRBD1 | TRBV27 | . | TRBJ2-1
TGTGCCAGCAGCTTAGGTCGACAGGGTAACACTGAAGCTTTCTTT | CASSLGRQGNTEAFF | TRBD1 | TRBV11-1 | . | TRBJ1-1
TGTGCCAGCAGCCCGGGACAGGGGTTAACTGGAAACACCATATATTTT | CASSPGQGLTGNTIYF | TRBD1 | TRBV2 | . | TRBJ1-3
TGCGCCAGCAGCTTGGGCATGAACACTGAAGCTTTCTTT | CASSLGMNTEAFF | . | TRBV5-1 | few | TRBJ1-1
TGTGCCAGCAGTTATAGTTTTTCGCGGGCCGGGGAGCTGTTTTTT | CASSYSFSRAGELFF | . | TRBV6-5 | . | TRBJ2-2
TGCGCCAGCAGCCAAAGGGCCGAAAATTCACCCCTCCACTTT | CASSQRAENSPLHF | . | TRBV4-3 | once | TRBJ1-6
TGTGCCCCCAGGAAAGGACACCAGGAACAGAATGAGCAGTTCTTC | CAPRKGHQEQNEQFF | . | TRBV6-4 | . | TRBJ2-1
TGTGCCAGCAGCGACATTAGATACAATGAGCAGTTCTTC | CASSDIRYNEQFF | . | TRBV7-3 | once | TRBJ2-1
TGTGCCAGCAGTGGCTCTAGCGCACTGAGCTCCTACAATGAGCAGTTCTTC | CASSGSSALSSYNEQFF | . | TRBV6-1 | . | TRBJ2-1
TGTGCCAGCAGCTTAGACCCAGGGGAGGAAAAACTGTTTTTT | CASSLDPGEEKLFF | . | TRBV7-2 | . | TRBJ1-4
TGTGCCAGCAGCTTATCGGGTCATGAGCAGTTCTTC | CASSLSGHEQFF | . | TRBV7-3 | . | TRBJ2-1
TGCAGCGCCAGCCGGCTAGCGGGTTCCGAGCAGTACTTC | CSASRLAGSEQYF | TRBD2 | TRBV29-1 | . | TRBJ2-7
TGTGCCAGCAGCGTGGCCCAGGGACCTGCAGATACGCAGTATTTT | CASSVAQGPADTQYF | . | TRBV9 | . | TRBJ2-3
TGTGCCAGCAGTGGACTCGGACTGGCCCAAGAGACCCAGTACTTC | CASSGLGLAQETQYF | . | TRBV9 | . | TRBJ2-5
TGTGCCAGCAGCTTAAGGAGGACAGGGTTCCTTTGGGAGCAGTACTTC | CASSLRRTGFLWEQYF | TRBD1 | TRBV11-1 | . | TRBJ2-7
TGTGCCAGCAGCCCGCCTGGAGGGACCAACGGGGAGCAGTACTTC | CASSPPGGTNGEQYF | . | TRBV5-4 | . | TRBJ2-7
TGTGCCAGCAGCTTAGTCCCAGGGCGGGTGTACACTGAAGCTTTCTTT | CASSLVPGRVYTEAFF | . | TRBV7-9 | . | TRBJ1-1
TGTGCCAGTAGGAGGGACAGAATCACAGATACGCAGTATTTT | CASRRDRITDTQYF | TRBD1 | TRBV19 | once | TRBJ2-3
TGTGCCAGCAGCGATACCCTGATCCTGTACACAGATACGCAGTATTTT | CASSDTLILYTDTQYF | . | TRBV2 | . | TRBJ2-3
TGTGCCAGCAGCTATAGGACAGGCTCCTACAATGAGCAGTTCTTC | CASSYRTGSYNEQFF | TRBD1 | TRBV7-2 | . | TRBJ2-1
TGCGCCAGCAGTGCGGACGGCTACGAGCAGTACTTC | CASSADGYEQYF | . | TRBV10-1 | . | TRBJ2-7
TGTGCCAGCAGCGGACGGGACGGCGGCCACAGCAATCAGCCCCAGCATTTT | CASSGRDGGHSNQPQHF | . | TRBV7-9 | . | TRBJ1-5
TGTGCCAGCAGTTTAACCGGAAACACCATATATTTT | CASSLTGNTIYF | . | TRBV28 | . | TRBJ1-3
TGTGCCAGCAGCTCAGCAGCTAGCAATCAGCCCCAGCATTTT | CASSSAASNQPQHF | . | TRBV7-9 | . | TRBJ1-5